This T cell receptor (beta chain) was profiled in a study of monozygotic twins with inflammatory bowel disease. Overall study results and limits: Subtypes among T cells remained indistinguishable. Patients with IBD had less TCRbeta diversity (inverse Simpson) than their healthy co-twins.

The UMIs contained a 6-nucleotide sample barcode. They were added by template switching during cDNA synthesis. TCRalpha along with TCRbeta cDNA was subjected to two nested PCRs lasting about 16 and 10 cycles. TCRdb re-called the 5' RACE reads; one entry per CDR3 protein, DNA not given. Here the sample table reports a few hundred thousand distinct CDR3 sequences. Of note for this clonotype: The antigen is not known.

CDR3 length: 13 residues. CDR1 is SEHNR and CDR2 is FQNEAQ in the germline V gene (reference sequence). The TCR was taken from a human donor with ulcerative colitis or Crohn's disease, or a healthy co-twin of an affected twin (not recorded which). Sequenced input: blood. V usage is TRBV7-9 and J usage is TRBJ2-7; the D call from TCRdb, TRBD1, cannot be confirmed without DNA. The CDR3: CASSDDRAYEQYF. The variable domain in full, with the rest retrieved from reference TRBV7-9 and TRBJ2-7, is DTGVSQNPRHKITKRGQNVTFRCDPISEHNRLYWYRQTLGQGPEFLTYFQNEAQLEKSRLLSDRFSAERPKGSFSTLEIQRTEQGDSAMYLCASSDDRAYEQYFGPGTRLTVT.